The rows below give T cell receptor beta chains drawn from one sample of a study of regulatory T cells in long-lasting Graves disease. TCRdb called the multiplex PCR reads again in MiXCR, with one record for every CDR3 protein. The repertoire holds about 430,000 distinct CDR3 sequences, with around a fifth as singletons. Source: peripheral blood mononuclear cells (PBMCs), taken when the disease was refractory, from a patient treated with antithyroid drugs. The source of these receptors is a female donor with Graves disease. The CDR3 runs from the conserved cysteine through the conserved F or W. Fields, in order: D gene, CDR3 length, V gene, J gene, clone size, CDR3 DNA, CDR3 protein. A D gene is named only where the DNA matches it firmly. Part of the rows lack a size; the others show once, few, many or a class for expanded clones.

D gene: TRBD2
CDR3 length: 16
V gene: TRBV28
J gene: TRBJ2-7
clone size: many
CDR3 DNA: TGTGCCAGCAGTTTATACGTGGGAGGGAACTCCTACGAGCAGTACTTC
CDR3 protein: CASSLYVGGNSYEQYF

D gene: TRBD2
CDR3 length: 16
V gene: TRBV11-2
J gene: TRBJ2-1
clone size: .
CDR3 DNA: TGTGCCAGCAGCTTAGCCCCGGGCCTAGCGGCCAATGAGCAGTTCTTC
CDR3 protein: CASSLAPGLAANEQFF

D gene: TRBD1
CDR3 length: 15
V gene: TRBV6-9
J gene: TRBJ1-2
clone size: many
CDR3 DNA: TGTGCCAGCAGTTCATGGGACAGGGGGCGTGATGGCTACACCTTC
CDR3 protein: CASSSWDRGRDGYTF

D gene: .
CDR3 length: 14
V gene: TRBV20-1
J gene: TRBJ1-1
clone size: .
CDR3 DNA: TGCAGTGCTACGTCAGCCAAGTCCCCTGGGGATGCTTTCTTT
CDR3 protein: CSATSAKSPGDAFF

D gene: .
CDR3 length: 16
V gene: TRBV27
J gene: TRBJ2-6
clone size: many
CDR3 DNA: TGTGCCACCATGGTACAGGGCTTCCCTGGGGCCAACGTCCTGACTTTC
CDR3 protein: CATMVQGFPGANVLTF

D gene: TRBD2
CDR3 length: 16
V gene: TRBV12-3/TRBV12-4
J gene: TRBJ2-1
clone size: .
CDR3 DNA: TGTGCCAGCGCGGGACTAGCGGGAGGGAGATACAATGAGCAGTTCTTC
CDR3 protein: CASAGLAGGRYNEQFF

D gene: .
CDR3 length: 13
V gene: TRBV28
J gene: TRBJ2-7
clone size: many
CDR3 DNA: TGTGCCAGCAGTTTAAGGGACCCCTACGAGCAGTACTTC
CDR3 protein: CASSLRDPYEQYF

D gene: TRBD1
CDR3 length: 12
V gene: TRBV6-1
J gene: TRBJ2-5
clone size: few
CDR3 DNA: TGTGCCAGCAGGCAGGGGGCTGGGACCCAGTACTTC
CDR3 protein: CASRQGAGTQYF

D gene: TRBD1
CDR3 length: 15
V gene: TRBV28
J gene: TRBJ2-5
clone size: few
CDR3 DNA: TGTGCCAGCAGTCGCGGGGGGACAGGGGGGGAGACCCAGTACTTC
CDR3 protein: CASSRGGTGGETQYF

D gene: .
CDR3 length: 16
V gene: TRBV4-2
J gene: TRBJ1-4
clone size: .
CDR3 DNA: TGTGCCAGCAGCCAAGATCCCCAGGAGAGTTTTGAAAAACTGTTTTTT
CDR3 protein: CASSQDPQESFEKLFF

D gene: .
CDR3 length: 12
V gene: TRBV10-3
J gene: TRBJ2-7
clone size: .
CDR3 DNA: TGTGCCATCAGGCGGGACCCCTACGAGCAGTACTTC
CDR3 protein: CAIRRDPYEQYF

D gene: TRBD2
CDR3 length: 16
V gene: TRBV28
J gene: TRBJ2-5
clone size: many
CDR3 DNA: TGTGCCAGCAGTAGCCCCTTACTAGCGGGAGCGGAGACCCAGTACTTC
CDR3 protein: CASSSPLLAGAETQYF

D gene: TRBD2
CDR3 length: 18
V gene: TRBV28
J gene: TRBJ2-2
clone size: many
CDR3 DNA: TGTGCCAGCAGTTTATGGGTGTTTCTAGCGGAAAAGAGCGGGGAGCTGTTTTTT
CDR3 protein: CASSLWVFLAEKSGELFF

D gene: TRBD1
CDR3 length: 15
V gene: TRBV14
J gene: TRBJ2-2
clone size: .
CDR3 DNA: TGTGCCAGCAGCAAATGGACAGGAAACACCGGGGAGCTGTTTTTT
CDR3 protein: CASSKWTGNTGELFF